The clone carrying this TCR beta chain occurred once. The data belong to a study of CD8+CD57+ T cells in acquired aplastic anemia. The germline V gene has CDR1 SGHTA and CDR2 FQGTGA. CDR3 length: 13 residues. The J segment lost 4 bases and the V segment lost 2 bases, leaving 0 bases of the junction unmatched. Profiles of TCR beta VDJ and CDR3 were generated from a genomic DNA template. TCRdb reprocessed the reads via MiXCR and lists one record per CDR3 protein. The table lists about 160,000 distinct CDR3 sequences, over 55% of them singletons. Flow cytometry had shown expanded CD8+CD57+ cells in the patients chosen for sequencing. Therapy had not been given to patients before blood sampling.

Sequences were obtained from sorted CD4+, CD8+, or CD8+CD57+ T cells (not recorded which) from PBMCs. The gene calls are TRBV7-3 and TRBJ2-3; TRBD2 matches 7 bases. This receptor was taken from a human donor with aplastic anemia. The CDR3 nucleotides read TGTGCCAGCAGCTTAGGGAGGGCAGATACGCAGTATTTT. Protein product: CASSLGRADTQYF.